This TCR beta chain was sequenced for a study of blood T cell repertoires in COVID-19. Sequenced by immunoSEQ multiplex PCR; TCRdb stores in-frame clones only, minus some. The sample holds roughly 310,000 clones, approximately 91% seen once. Participants' own reports of clinical history determined their cohort assignment. In its sample, this clone was seen a few times. With 7 bases removed from V and 4 bases from J, the gap between germline ends came to 19 bases. CDR1 and CDR2 from the germline V gene are LNHDA and SQIVND (reference sequence). The length of the CDR3 is 15 residues. The sequenced material came from PBMCs or T cells enriched from blood (not recorded which). The receptor was derived from a woman in her 40s who had recovered from COVID-19. The rearrangement joins TRBV19 to TRBJ1-1, with a weak D call TRBD1 (6 bases). The CDR3 protein is CASTPTLKQGTEAFF. The CDR3 DNA reads as TGTGCCAGTACCCCAACCTTAAAACAGGGCACTGAAGCTTTCTTT.